Shown below are 21 T cell receptor beta chains from a single sample sequenced in a study of blood T cell repertoires in COVID-19 (dated by TCRdb to the early 2020s). Library preparation used the immunoSEQ multiplex PCR assay. TCRdb carries this immuneACCESS record with in-frame sequences only. Its versions omit some clonotypes, under half of them owing to an unresolved V gene in the studies checked, with the rest unexplained. The sample profile shows about 420,000 clones; roughly 90% of them were found once. The ten largest account for more than 0.7% of the sample. Input material: peripheral blood. The receptors come from a man between 18 and 35 years old with COVID-19, enrolled during active disease.

This clone was picked up many times. The rearrangement joins TRBV18 to TRBJ1-5; unclear D gene. The CDR3 is made up of 14 amino acids. The germline V and J ends were trimmed by 5 bases and 0 bases, with 8 bases remaining between them. The germline CDR1 and CDR2 sequences are KGHSH and LQKENI. CDR3 sequence (DNA): TGTGCCAGCTCAGCCGGGGATAGCAATCAGCCCCAGCATTTT. This encodes CASSAGDSNQPQHF. Together with reference TRBV18 and TRBJ1-5, the CDR3 gives the full variable domain: NAGVMQNPRHLVRRRGQEARLRCSPMKGHSHVYWYRQLPEEGLKFMVYLQKENIIDESGMPKERFSAEFPKEGPSILRIQQVVRGDSAAYFCASSAGDSNQPQHFGDGTRLSIL.

The chain joins TRBV2 to TRBJ2-1, with a possible D match to TRBD1 (6 bases). Germline-derived CDR1 and CDR2 are SNHLY and FYNNEI. The V end lost 6 bases, the J end lost 5 bases, and 8 bases lay between the germline ends. The CDR3 loop spans 12 amino acids. In DNA form, the CDR3 reads TGTGCCAGCAGAAGACAGGACAATGAGCAGTTCTTC. This encodes CASRRQDNEQFF.

As DNA, the CDR3 is TGTGCCAGCTCGCCAGGGACAGGGAGTTACACCGGGGAGCTGTTTTTT. It codes for CASSPGTGSYTGELFF. The chain combines TRBV18 with TRBJ2-2, with TRBD1 matching 9 bases. The CDR3 has 16 amino acids. V was clipped by 6 bases and J by 3 bases; unmatched bases: 8. CDR1 and CDR2 (germline): KGHSH, LQKENI.

This clone was seen only a few times. The V and J genes are TRBV3-1 (or the pseudogene TRBV3-2) and TRBJ2-7; D remains ambiguous. The CDR3 runs 11 residues. V lost 3 bases, J lost 5 bases, and 5 bases lay in between. Looked up from germline, CDR1 is LGHDT and CDR2 is YNNKEL (reference sequence). The CDR3 loop reads CASSQFDEQYF. The CDR3, as DNA: TGTGCCAGCAGCCAGTTCGACGAGCAGTACTTC.

This clone was recorded once. The chain recombines TRBV5-6 with TRBJ1-1, with 7 positions matching TRBD1. Losses at the gene ends were 4 bases for V and 4 bases for J; bases not matched to a gene: 4. This CDR3 spans 13 amino acids. The germline CDR1 and CDR2 sequences are SGHDT and YYEEEE. CDR3 in amino acids: CASSRQGATEAFF. Here the CDR3 DNA reads TGTGCCAGCAGCCGACAGGGAGCCACTGAAGCTTTCTTT. The complete variable domain, with remaining parts taken from reference TRBV5-6 and TRBJ1-1, reads DAGVTQSPTHLIKTRGQQVTLRCSPKSGHDTVSWYQQALGQGPQFIFQYYEEEERQRGNFPDRFSGHQFPNYSSELNVNALLLGDSALYLCASSRQGATEAFFGQGTRLTVV.

This chain connects TRBV2 to TRBJ2-3, with 16 bases that match TRBD2. V gave up 6 bases and J gave up 6 bases; unmatched junction bases: 3. This CDR3 has 15 residues. Germline V gene sequence: CDR1 SNHLY, CDR2 FYNNEI. CDR3 nucleotide sequence: TGTGCCAGCAGGGGACTAGCGGGAGGGGGGGATACGCAGTATTTT. This codes for CASRGLAGGGDTQYF.

The V gene is TRBV7-8, the J gene TRBJ2-7, with TRBD2 as a possible D gene (5 bases). The CDR3 sequence is 17 residues long. Germline V gives CDR1 SGHVS, CDR2 FQNEAQ. With 1 base removed from V and 0 bases from J, the gap between germline ends came to 16 bases. CDR3 amino acids: CASSLGVARHLSYEQYF. Written as DNA, the CDR3 is TGTGCCAGCAGCTTAGGGGTAGCGAGACATCTCTCCTACGAGCAGTACTTC.

The chain is built from TRBV30 and TRBJ1-4; 8 bases are a match to TRBD1. Germline-derived CDR1 and CDR2 are GTSNPN and SVGIG (reference sequence). The CDR3 runs 12 residues. The V gene end was trimmed by 4 bases and the J gene end by 10 bases; junction bases not matched to a gene: 5. CDR3 coding DNA: TGTGCCTGGACGGGACAGGATGGAAAACTGTTTTTT. Its translation is CAWTGQDGKLFF. The variable domain in full, with the rest retrieved from reference TRBV30 and TRBJ1-4, is SQTIHQWPATLVQPVGSPLSLECTVEGTSNPNLYWYRQAAGRGLQLLFYSVGIGQISSEVPQNLSASRPQDRQFILSSKKLLLSDSGFYLCAWTGQDGKLFFGSGTQLSVL.

The chain is built from TRBV5-1 and TRBJ2-3; 10 bases agree with TRBD1. Trimming cost V 4 bases and J 4 bases; bases outside gene matches: 6. This CDR3 is built from 15 residues. Germline V lookup: CDR1 SGHRS, CDR2 YFSETQ. The CDR3, as DNA: TGCGCCAGCAGCGCGGACAGGGGGTTCGCAGATACGCAGTATTTT. Its translation is CASSADRGFADTQYF.

This chain joins TRBV27 and TRBJ2-7, with a possible D match to TRBD2 (5 bases). Germline V lookup: CDR1 MNHEY, CDR2 SMNVEV (reference sequence). The CDR3 loop spans 12 amino acids. V gave up 5 bases and J gave up 9 bases, with 14 bases separating them. The DNA for the CDR3 is TGTGCCAGCAGTGTGACGGGGTTGAGGCAGTACTTC. It encodes CASSVTGLRQYF.

V and J are TRBV4-2 and TRBJ2-1, with D tentatively TRBD2 (5 bases). V lost 4 bases, J lost 4 bases, and 14 bases lay in between. The CDR3 has 15 amino acids. Germline values: CDR1 LGHNA, CDR2 YNFKEQ. This CDR3 reads CASSPSVSGYNEQFF. The DNA for the CDR3 is TGTGCCAGCAGCCCGAGCGTATCGGGGTACAATGAGCAGTTCTTC.

In DNA form, the CDR3 reads TGTGCCAGCAGTGAAATGGGGGGGGGCCAAGAGACCCAGTACTTC. Translated, it gives CASSEMGGGQETQYF. This chain connects TRBV2 to TRBJ2-5; 7 positions agree with TRBD2. Per germline, CDR1 SNHLY and CDR2 FYNNEI. The length of the CDR3 is 15 residues. Trimming took 2 bases from V and 1 from J; bases not matched to a gene: 4.

The rearrangement links TRBV9 to TRBJ1-2; D might be TRBD1 (6 bases). The CDR3 is 14 residues long. V lost 2 bases to trimming and J lost 6 bases, with 14 bases between them. The germline V gene encodes CDR1 SGDLS and CDR2 YYNGEE. CDR3 protein: CASSVAGAPDGYTF. The CDR3 nucleotides are TGTGCCAGCAGCGTGGCAGGGGCTCCAGATGGCTACACCTTC.

The chain carries TRBV3-1 (or the pseudogene TRBV3-2) and TRBJ1-4; 7 bases map to TRBD1. The V gene's germline CDR1 is LGHDT and CDR2 YNNKEL (reference sequence). CDR3 length: 15 amino acids. V was pared by 6 bases and J by 7 bases, with 11 bases of the junction left unmatched. The CDR3 nucleotides are TGTGCCAGCAGTCAGCCCCTAGGGACAGCTGAAAAACTGTTTTTT. Translated: CASSQPLGTAEKLFF.

The rearrangement joins TRBV7-3 to TRBJ2-3, with TRBD2 matching 7 bases. Germline assignment: CDR1 SGHTA and CDR2 FQGTGA. Trimming took 1 base from V and 0 from J; bases not matched to a gene: 7. This CDR3 comprises 17 residues. The CDR3 region has the DNA TGTGCCAGCAGCTTAAGCCCGGGACTACCAAGCACAGATACGCAGTATTTT. Translation: CASSLSPGLPSTDTQYF.

The count of this clone is one. V usage is TRBV21-1 and J usage is TRBJ2-1; the table assigns TRBD2, which was not confirmed against the DNA. TRBV21-1 is an annotated pseudogene. This CDR3 contains 13 residues. This chain's CDR3 is CASSKLATGGQFF. The CDR3 DNA is TGTGCCAGCAGCAAACTAGCGACCGGAGGGCAGTTCTTC.

CDR3 protein: CAIEDRLNTEAFF. In nucleotides, the CDR3 is TGTGCCATAGAGGACAGGTTGAACACTGAAGCTTTCTTT. The chain is built from TRBV28 and TRBJ1-1, with TRBD1 identical over 7 bases. V gave up 10 bases and J gave up 0 bases; unmatched junction bases: 5. Germline CDR1 and CDR2: MDHEN and SYDVKM. This CDR3 comprises 13 residues.

This clone came up many times. The chain has TRBV9 and TRBJ2-2; a weak D match, TRBD2 (5 bases). Trimming pared 0 bases from V and 0 bases from J, leaving 6 bases between. The V gene's germline CDR1 is SGDLS and CDR2 YYNGEE. The CDR3 is 15 residues long. CDR3 amino acids: CASSVVASNTGELFF. DNA of the CDR3: TGTGCCAGCAGCGTAGTAGCGTCGAACACCGGGGAGCTGTTTTTT. The full variable domain, in which reference TRBV9 and TRBJ2-2 provide the parts outside the CDR3, is DSGVTQTPKHLITATGQRVTLRCSPRSGDLSVYWYQQSLDQGLQFLIQYYNGEERAKGNILERFSAQQFPDLHSELNLSSLELGDSALYFCASSVVASNTGELFFGEGSRLTVL.

The chain has TRBV4-1 and TRBJ2-7; 11 bases map to TRBD2. V shed 2 bases, J shed 2 bases, and the junction held 2 bases outside the gene matches. The CDR3 covers 15 residues. From germline, CDR1 is MGHRA and CDR2 YSYEKL. CDR3 loop: CASSQLAGGAYEQYF. DNA of the CDR3: TGCGCCAGCAGCCAACTAGCGGGGGGAGCCTACGAGCAGTACTTC.

The chain has TRBV7-9 and TRBJ2-2, with TRBD2 matching 10 bases. The germline V gene encodes CDR1 SEHNR and CDR2 FQNEAQ (reference sequence). Trimming cost V 5 bases and J 4 bases; bases outside gene matches: 7. The CDR3 extends over 16 amino acids. DNA for the CDR3: TGTGCCAGCAGCAGAACTAGCGGGGCGACCACCGGGGAGCTGTTTTTT. Translated: CASSRTSGATTGELFF. Combining the CDR3 with reference TRBV7-9 and TRBJ2-2 gives the whole variable domain DTGVSQNPRHKITKRGQNVTFRCDPISEHNRLYWYRQTLGQGPEFLTYFQNEAQLEKSRLLSDRFSAERPKGSFSTLEIQRTEQGDSAMYLCASSRTSGATTGELFFGEGSRLTVL.

This sequence joins TRBV5-4 and TRBJ1-2; maybe TRBD1 (6 bases). V lost 4 bases, J lost 0 bases, and 16 bases lay in between. The CDR3 totals 16 residues. In germline, CDR1 is SGHNT, CDR2 YYREEE (reference sequence). The CDR3 coding sequence is TGTGCCAGCAGCCGTCCCCGGGACACAACTAACTATGGCTACACCTTC. Protein: CASSRPRDTTNYGYTF. The full variable domain, with the rest looked up from reference TRBV5-4 and TRBJ1-2, is ETGVTQSPTHLIKTRGQQVTLRCSSQSGHNTVSWYQQALGQGPQFIFQYYREEENGRGNFPPRFSGLQFPNYSSELNVNALELDDSALYLCASSRPRDTTNYGYTFGSGTRLTVV.